The rows below give T cell receptor beta chains drawn from one sample of a study of blood T cell repertoires in COVID-19. Sequencing was performed with immunoSEQ multiplex PCR; in TCRdb, only in-frame clones are kept and a portion is missing. The data contain 62,000 or so clones, around 80% of them singletons. The specimen was peripheral blood. These receptors were collected from a human donor in a cohort sampled during active COVID-19. CDR3s include the opening cysteine and the closing phenylalanine or tryptophan. A D gene is named only where the DNA matches it firmly.

J gene | D gene | V gene | CDR3 protein
TRBJ1-4 | . | TRBV7-2 | CASRAGPERNGKLFF
TRBJ2-7 | . | TRBV25-1 | CASSEGRPNAPYEQYF
TRBJ1-1 | . | TRBV5-6 | CASSFWSTVDVTEAFF
TRBJ1-1 | . | TRBV2 | CASRQLNTEAFF
TRBJ1-4 | . | TRBV21-1 | CASSRAGQNSNEKLFF
TRBJ1-5 | TRBD1 | TRBV2 | CASSEKKGARNQPQHF
TRBJ2-6 | TRBD1 | TRBV15 | CATSGKDRAGANVLTF
TRBJ2-1 | TRBD2 | TRBV9 | CASSPRRLPGGANEQFF
TRBJ2-3 | TRBD2 | TRBV27 | CASSTTSGATDTQYF
TRBJ1-1 | . | TRBV14 | CASSTRAGGEAFF
TRBJ2-2 | . | TRBV6-5 | CASRRRLPNTGELFF
TRBJ1-1 | . | TRBV6-6 | CASNQGNTEAFF
TRBJ1-4 | . | TRBV6-1 | CASSVRGRGATNEKLFF
TRBJ2-5 | TRBD2 | TRBV18 | CASSTGLAIDETQYF
TRBJ2-3 | TRBD2 | TRBV5-4 | CASSTGLAGGPLTDTQYF
TRBJ1-5 | . | TRBV28 | CASSRGNPSQPQHF
TRBJ2-1 | TRBD1 | TRBV12-3/TRBV12-4 | CASSQGGPQFF
TRBJ1-5 | TRBD1 | TRBV5-1 | CASSPGGSNQPQHF
TRBJ1-3 | . | TRBV6-1 | CASSEAPGSGNTIYF
TRBJ1-1 | TRBD1 | TRBV7-9 | CAGDRVNSEAFF
TRBJ1-2 | TRBD1 | TRBV3-1/TRBV3-2 | CASRVLTGKGNYGYTF
TRBJ1-1 | TRBD1 | TRBV4-1 | CASGDRGTEAFF